The source of this T cell receptor (beta chain) is a study of OX40 agonist ivuxolimab in advanced cancers. Study background: Patients in the trial were receiving intravenous ivuxolimab every 2 weeks, at doses of 0.01 to 10 mg/kg. Whole-study findings and limits: More expanded clones were seen, on average, in CD8+ T cells than in CD4+.

V lost 2 bases to trimming and J lost 1 base, with 11 bases between them. This CDR3 has 15 residues. Germline loops: CDR1 MNHEY, CDR2 SVGAGI. This clone came up a few times. Its antigen is not identified. Data came from immunoSEQ multiplex PCR; TCRdb stores just in-frame clones and leaves some out. The table records 52,000 or so clones, around 81% of them present only once. The V call is TRBV6-5, the J call TRBJ2-5; D uncertain. This material consisted of CD4+ or CD8+ T cells sorted from blood, taken in a trial of the OX40 agonist ivuxolimab. The sequence came from an adult with an advanced solid tumor such as melanoma, head and neck, liver or kidney cancer. In DNA, the CDR3 is TGTGCCAGCAGTTACACCGACTCCACCCAAGAGACCCAGTACTTC. This translates into CASSYTDSTQETQYF.